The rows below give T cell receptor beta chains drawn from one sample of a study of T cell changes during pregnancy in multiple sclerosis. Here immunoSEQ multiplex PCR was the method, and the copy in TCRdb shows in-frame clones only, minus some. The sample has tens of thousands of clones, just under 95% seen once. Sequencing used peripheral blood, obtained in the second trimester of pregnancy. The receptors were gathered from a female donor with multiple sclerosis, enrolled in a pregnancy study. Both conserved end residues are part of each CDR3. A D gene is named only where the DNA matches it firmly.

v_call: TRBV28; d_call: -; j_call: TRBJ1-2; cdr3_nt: TGTGCCAGCACCGAGGTAACTAACTATGGCTACACCTTC; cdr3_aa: CASTEVTNYGYTF
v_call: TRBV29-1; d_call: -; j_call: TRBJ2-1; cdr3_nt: TGCAGCGTTGAGCGGCTAGCCCCCCGTGAGCAGTTCTTC; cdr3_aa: CSVERLAPREQFF
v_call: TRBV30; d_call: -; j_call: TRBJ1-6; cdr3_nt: TGTGCCTGGACCCCCAAGAGCTCCTATAATTCACCCCTCCACTTT; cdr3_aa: CAWTPKSSYNSPLHF
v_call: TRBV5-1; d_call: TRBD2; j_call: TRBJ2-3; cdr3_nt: TGCGCCAGCAGCCCACGGGGGGACCACCTCCTCACAGATACGCAGTATTTT; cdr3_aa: CASSPRGDHLLTDTQYF
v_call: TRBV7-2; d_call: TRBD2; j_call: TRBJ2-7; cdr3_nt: TGTGCCAGCAGCTTAGCCGTCCTAGCGGGAGGGCCCGGCGGTTTTGACGAGCAGTACTTC; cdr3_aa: CASSLAVLAGGPGGFDEQYF
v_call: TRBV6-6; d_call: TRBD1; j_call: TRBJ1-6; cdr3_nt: TGTGCCAGCGGAGGGACAGGGGGAAAACCCCTCCACTTT; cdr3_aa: CASGGTGGKPLHF
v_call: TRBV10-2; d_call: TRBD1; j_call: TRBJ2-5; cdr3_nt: TGCGCCAGCAGAAGAGACAGGGGAGCCGAGACCCAGTACTTC; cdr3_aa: CASRRDRGAETQYF
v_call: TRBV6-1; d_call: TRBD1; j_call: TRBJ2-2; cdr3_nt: TGTGCCAGCAGTACGACAGGGCTTATCGGGGAGCTGTTTTTT; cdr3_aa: CASSTTGLIGELFF
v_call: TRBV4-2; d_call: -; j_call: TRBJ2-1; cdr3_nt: TGTGCCAGCAGCCAAGGGGCAGGGATCTACAATGAGCAGTTCTTC; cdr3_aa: CASSQGAGIYNEQFF
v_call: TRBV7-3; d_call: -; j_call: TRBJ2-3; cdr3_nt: TGTGCCAGCAGCTTAACTCGAGGCAGCGGGTTGAGCACAGATACGCAGTATTTT; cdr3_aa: CASSLTRGSGLSTDTQYF
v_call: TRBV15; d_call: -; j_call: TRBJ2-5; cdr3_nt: TGTGCCACCAGCATACAAGAGACCCAGTACTTC; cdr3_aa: CATSIQETQYF
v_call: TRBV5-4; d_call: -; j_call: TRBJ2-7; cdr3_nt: TGTGCCAGCAGCTTGGAGCTAAAAACTAGGGACGAGCAGTACTTC; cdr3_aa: CASSLELKTRDEQYF
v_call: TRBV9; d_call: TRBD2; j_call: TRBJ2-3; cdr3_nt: TGTGCCAGCAGCGTAGTGACTAGCGGTACGCAGTATTTT; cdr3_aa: CASSVVTSGTQYF
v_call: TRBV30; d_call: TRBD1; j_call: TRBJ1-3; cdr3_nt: TGTGCCTGGAGCTTCGGACAGGGCCCTGGAAACACCATATATTTT; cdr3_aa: CAWSFGQGPGNTIYF